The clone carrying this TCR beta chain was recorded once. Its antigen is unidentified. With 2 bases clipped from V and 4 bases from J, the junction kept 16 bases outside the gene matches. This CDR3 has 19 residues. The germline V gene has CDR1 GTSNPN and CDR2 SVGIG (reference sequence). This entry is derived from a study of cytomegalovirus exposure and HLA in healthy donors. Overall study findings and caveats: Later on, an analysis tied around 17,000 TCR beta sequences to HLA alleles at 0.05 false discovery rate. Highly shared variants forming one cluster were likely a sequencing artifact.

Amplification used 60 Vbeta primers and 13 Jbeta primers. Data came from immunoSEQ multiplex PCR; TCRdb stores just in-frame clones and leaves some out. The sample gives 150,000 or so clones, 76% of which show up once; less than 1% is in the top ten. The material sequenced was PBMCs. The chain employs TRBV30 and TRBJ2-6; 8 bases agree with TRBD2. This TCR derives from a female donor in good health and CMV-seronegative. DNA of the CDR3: TGTGCCTGGAGTAGGGTTAGCGGGACTCCAGCGGCCGGGGCCAACGTCCTGACTTTC. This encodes CAWSRVSGTPAAGANVLTF.